A few counts support the clone carrying this T cell receptor beta chain. Its antigen is undetermined. This entry is derived from a study of beta chain features in type 1 diabetes. Points from the study as a whole: High TCR expression in some cells could lead to their over-representation in cDNA sequencing. VDJ junctions from patients with type 1 diabetes contained fewer insertions and more deletions. There was a moderate but significant shortening of TCRB CDR3s in all four CD4+ subsets of Type 1 diabetes patients.

The isolated RNA, all of it, was reverse transcribed, so expressed TCRB transcripts were what got sequenced. Libraries were prepared by immunoSEQ multiplex PCR; TCRdb keeps only in-frame clonotypes and omits some of them. Here the sample spans about 660,000 clones, over 12% being singletons. This CDR3 has 16 residues. J was trimmed by 7 bases and V by 4 bases; bases with no gene match: 10. Germline CDR1 is SGHTA and CDR2 is FQGNSA. The sequenced sample consisted of naive CD4+ T cells from blood. The TCR was taken from a man aged 18 to 29 with type 1 diabetes. V is TRBV7-2 and J is TRBJ2-3, with 11 bases matching TRBD2. The chain's CDR3 is CASSSSPSGGRYTQYF. The CDR3 DNA follows: TGTGCCAGCAGCTCCTCCCCTAGCGGGGGGCGCTATACGCAGTATTTT. Variable domain in full (rest from reference TRBV7-2 and TRBJ2-3): GAGVSQSPSNKVTEKGKDVELRCDPISGHTALYWYRQSLGQGLEFLIYFQGNSAPDKSGLPSDRFSAERTGGSVSTLTIQRTQQEDSAVYLCASSSSPSGGRYTQYFGPGTRLTVL.